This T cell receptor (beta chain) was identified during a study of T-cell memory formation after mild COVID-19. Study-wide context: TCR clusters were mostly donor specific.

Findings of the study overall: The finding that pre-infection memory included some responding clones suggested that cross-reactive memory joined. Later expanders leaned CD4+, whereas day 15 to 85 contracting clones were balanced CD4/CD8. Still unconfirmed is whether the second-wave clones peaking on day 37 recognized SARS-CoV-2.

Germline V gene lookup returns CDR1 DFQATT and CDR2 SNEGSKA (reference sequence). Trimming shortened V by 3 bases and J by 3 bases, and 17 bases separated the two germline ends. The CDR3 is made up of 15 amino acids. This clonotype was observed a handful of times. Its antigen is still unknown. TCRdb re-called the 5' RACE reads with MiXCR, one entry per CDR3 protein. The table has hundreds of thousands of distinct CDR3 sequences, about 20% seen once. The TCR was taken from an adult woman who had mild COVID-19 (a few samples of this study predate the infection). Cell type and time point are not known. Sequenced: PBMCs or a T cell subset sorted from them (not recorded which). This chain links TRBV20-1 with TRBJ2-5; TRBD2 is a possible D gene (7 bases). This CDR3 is CSASQSAGAEETQYF. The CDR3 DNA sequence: TGCAGTGCTAGTCAGTCCGCGGGGGCAGAAGAGACCCAGTACTTC.